A single sample is the source of the 17 T cell receptor beta chains below, sequenced in a study of shared clonotypes between healthy human individuals. Clones were read by immunoSEQ multiplex PCR, and TCRdb kept only the in-frame ones, dropping some. The repertoire consists of about 2.3 million clones, with about nine tenths occurring once and the leading ten covering approximately 0.39%. Input material: naive CD4+ T cells from PBMCs. Subset indicated: CD45RA+ positively selected. The receptors were gathered from a young man in good health. Some clones in this sample may be carry-over from other donors' samples.

The chain uses TRBV29-1 and TRBJ2-1; 7 positions match TRBD2. Germline values: CDR1 SQVTM, CDR2 ANQGSEA. CDR3 length: 15 residues. J gave up 2 bases and V 5 bases, and 9 bases lay outside the gene matches. As DNA, the CDR3 is TGCAGCGTTACAAGCGGGACCGAAACCTACAATGAGCAGTTCTTC. Amino acids: CSVTSGTETYNEQFF.

The chain joins TRBV7-3 to TRBJ2-3; D is perhaps TRBD2 (7 bases). Trimming removed 5 bases at V and 2 bases at J, with 14 bases between. The CDR3 runs 15 residues. Germline values: CDR1 SGHTA, CDR2 FQGTGA. CDR3 coding DNA: TGTGCCAGCAGCCTCATGGGGGGGCCCACAGATACGCAGTATTTT. Protein sequence: CASSLMGGPTDTQYF.

The chain carries TRBV9 and TRBJ2-1, with D possibly being TRBD2 (5 bases). Trimming removed 2 bases at V and 5 bases at J, with 14 bases between. In germline, CDR1 is SGDLS, CDR2 YYNGEE. The CDR3 has 15 amino acids. The CDR3 DNA follows: TGTGCCAGCAGCGTTCTGGTGGGAGTAAACAATGAGCAGTTCTTC. Translating gives CASSVLVGVNNEQFF. The full variable domain, in which reference TRBV9 and TRBJ2-1 provide the parts outside the CDR3, is DSGVTQTPKHLITATGQRVTLRCSPRSGDLSVYWYQQSLDQGLQFLIQYYNGEERAKGNILERFSAQQFPDLHSELNLSSLELGDSALYFCASSVLVGVNNEQFFGPGTRLTVL.

J is TRBJ2-7 and V is TRBV29-1; D is uncertain. The CDR3 covers 13 residues. The V gene lost 4 bases and the J gene lost 1 base, with 11 bases spanning the gap. Germline values: CDR1 SQVTM, CDR2 ANQGSEA. CDR3 sequence (DNA): TGCAGCGTTGCTGGCAGTCTATCCTACGAGCAGTACTTC. It is translated as CSVAGSLSYEQYF.

The CDR3 DNA follows: TGTGCCAGCAAGACGGGCCCGGTGGGTACGCAGTATTTT. The encoded protein is CASKTGPVGTQYF. This chain uses TRBV6-1 with TRBJ2-3; D is unresolved. The germline V and J ends were trimmed by 7 bases and 8 bases, with 16 bases remaining between them. Per the germline V gene, CDR1 is MNHNS and CDR2 is SASEGT. CDR3 length: 13 amino acids.

The V call is TRBV5-6, the J call TRBJ1-1, with D hard to call. The germline gives CDR1 SGHDT, CDR2 YYEEEE. The germline V and J ends were trimmed by 0 bases and 3 bases, with 15 bases remaining between them. The CDR3 runs to 16 residues. DNA of the CDR3: TGTGCCAGCAGCTTGGGCGTAGTGCGGAGCTACACTGAAGCTTTCTTT. Its translation is CASSLGVVRSYTEAFF.

This clone was detected only once. DNA of the CDR3: TGTGCCACATTAGAGGGCCCGGCCTACGAGCAGTACTTC. As protein: CATLEGPAYEQYF. V usage is TRBV5-4 and J usage is TRBJ2-7; tentatively, D is TRBD2 (5 bases). CDR3 length: 13 residues. Germline V CDR1 and CDR2: SGHNT, YYREEE (reference sequence). Trimming cost V 9 bases and J 2 bases, with 15 bases left between them.

The chain recombines TRBV5-1 with TRBJ1-1; D gene uncertain. The CDR3 contains 16 residues. In germline, CDR1 is SGHRS, CDR2 YFSETQ. With 4 bases removed from V and 0 bases from J, the gap between germline ends came to 16 bases. In DNA form, the CDR3 reads TGCGCCAGCAGCATGGATCCGACATCCATGAACACTGAAGCTTTCTTT. Protein sequence: CASSMDPTSMNTEAFF.

The rearrangement links TRBV6-1 to TRBJ2-4; D gene uncertain. Trimming took 1 base from V and 6 from J, leaving 10 bases between them. CDR3 length: 14 amino acids. Germline assignment: CDR1 MNHNS and CDR2 SASEGT. CDR3 sequence reads: CASSEGPWRNIQYF. DNA for the CDR3: TGTGCCAGCAGTGAAGGACCCTGGCGAAACATTCAGTACTTC.

V usage is TRBV11-2 and J usage is TRBJ2-2, with D unresolved. This CDR3 spans 14 amino acids. Trimming removed 0 bases from V and 7 bases from J, with 9 bases in between. CDR1 SGHAT and CDR2 FQNNGV come from the germline V gene. The CDR3: CASSLDTVIGELFF. CDR3 nucleotide sequence: TGTGCCAGCAGCTTAGATACAGTAATCGGGGAGCTGTTTTTT. Full variable domain (rest looked up from reference TRBV11-2 and TRBJ2-2): EAGVAQSPRYKIIEKRQSVAFWCNPISGHATLYWYQQILGQGPKLLIQFQNNGVVDDSQLPKDRFSAERLKGVDSTLKIQPAKLEDSAVYLCASSLDTVIGELFFGEGSRLTVL.

The rearrangement joins TRBV15 to TRBJ1-1, with D unclear. This CDR3 region has 14 residues. Germline-derived CDR1 and CDR2 are LNHNV and YYDKDF (reference sequence). V lost 0 bases to trimming and J lost 11 bases, with 16 bases between them. CDR3: CATSRDSSLGFAFF. The CDR3 nucleotides read TGTGCCACCAGCAGAGATTCCAGCCTGGGGTTCGCTTTCTTT.

This chain connects TRBV27 to TRBJ2-6; TRBD2 aligns across 7 bases. Trimming took 6 bases from V and 0 from J; bases not matched to a gene: 8. This CDR3 region has 17 residues. CDR1 and CDR2 from the germline V gene are MNHEY and SMNVEV (reference sequence). The CDR3 here is CASRGRGRASGANVLTF. For the CDR3, the DNA is TGTGCCAGCAGGGGGAGGGGCAGGGCCTCTGGGGCCAACGTCCTGACTTTC.

The chain joins TRBV5-1 to TRBJ1-3, with 10 nucleotides matching TRBD1. J lost 2 bases, V lost 2 bases, and 1 base had no gene match. Germline values: CDR1 SGHRS, CDR2 YFSETQ. CDR3 size: 15 residues. CDR3 coding DNA: TGCGCCAGCAGCTTCGACAGGGGGCCTGGAAACACCATATATTTT. This codes for CASSFDRGPGNTIYF.

This clone was seen just once. The chain has TRBV4-1 and TRBJ1-5, with TRBD1 as a possible D gene (5 bases). V was pared by 0 bases and J by 1 base, with 10 bases between. The CDR3 is made up of 16 amino acids. Germline CDR1 is MGHRA and CDR2 is YSYEKL. CDR3 residues: CASSQDGGRSNQPQHF. CDR3 coding DNA: TGCGCCAGCAGCCAAGATGGGGGAAGGAGCAATCAGCCCCAGCATTTT.

V is TRBV27 and J is TRBJ2-3, with 7 bases aligning to TRBD2. This CDR3 is 20 amino acids long. V shed 6 bases and J 0 bases; nucleotides not matched to a gene: 21. CDR1 and CDR2 from the germline V gene are MNHEY and SMNVEV (reference sequence). The CDR3 coding sequence is TGTGCCAGCAGACCCAGGGAATCGGGGCGGGGGAGAATTAGCACAGATACGCAGTATTTT. This sequence encodes CASRPRESGRGRISTDTQYF.

CDR3 DNA: TGTGCCAGCAGTGAATATGAGACTAGGTCAGGCAATGAGCAGTTCTTC. Amino acid sequence: CASSEYETRSGNEQFF. This chain joins TRBV25-1 and TRBJ2-1; possibly TRBD2 for D (6 bases). V gave up 0 bases and J gave up 6 bases, with 15 bases separating them. The CDR3 extends over 16 amino acids. Looked up from germline, CDR1 is MGHDK and CDR2 is SYGVNS.

The chain carries TRBV7-8 and TRBJ2-5, with 8 bases lining up with TRBD2. This CDR3 is 15 amino acids long. The V gene's germline CDR1 is SGHVS and CDR2 FQNEAQ. V lost 2 bases, J lost 0 bases, and 2 bases stayed unmatched. The CDR3 region has the DNA TGTGCCAGCAGCTTACGGGAGGGGTACCAAGAGACCCAGTACTTC. It encodes CASSLREGYQETQYF.